These 32 T cell receptor beta chains share one sample of origin, sequenced in a study of shared clonotypes between healthy human individuals. Produced via immunoSEQ multiplex PCR; TCRdb's table is partial and in-frame only. The repertoire holds around 1,900,000 clones, with 93% as singletons. CD45RO-negative cells were positively selected for CCR7, leaving out terminally differentiated effector memory CD45RA+ cells. The sequencing sample was made of naive CD8+ T cells from PBMCs. These receptors were collected from a man aged 18 to 30 in good health. Some clones in this sample may be carry-over from other donors' samples.

The V call is TRBV7-6, the J call TRBJ2-5; 8 nucleotides agree with TRBD1. Per the germline V gene, CDR1 is SGHVS and CDR2 is FNYEAQ. The J segment lost 5 bases and the V segment lost 2 bases, leaving 4 bases of the junction unmatched. The CDR3 length is 14 residues. CDR3 sequence reads: CASSLRGQVETQYF. CDR3 nucleotide sequence: TGTGCCAGCAGCTTAAGGGGACAGGTTGAGACCCAGTACTTC.

This chain links TRBV5-1 with TRBJ1-1; D is unclear. The CDR3 runs to 15 residues. CDR1 and CDR2 from the germline V gene are SGHRS and YFSETQ. V lost 1 base, J lost 0 bases, and 10 bases lay in between. The CDR3 region is CASSLTREVNTEAFF. The CDR3 DNA follows: TGCGCCAGCAGCTTGACTCGGGAGGTGAACACTGAAGCTTTCTTT.

The genes are TRBV27 and TRBJ2-1, with TRBD2 matching 12 bases. Trimming at V came to 3 bases and at J to 4 bases, leaving 13 bases not matched to a gene. This CDR3 contains 19 residues. Germline CDR1 MNHEY, CDR2 SMNVEV (reference sequence). The CDR3 loop is CASSFGGWASGRDYNEQFF. The CDR3 DNA follows: TGTGCCAGCAGTTTCGGGGGGTGGGCTAGCGGGAGGGATTACAATGAGCAGTTCTTC.

The CDR3 here is CASSQEWGRGPTGELFF. CDR3 in DNA: TGCGCCAGCAGCCAAGAATGGGGCAGGGGGCCTACCGGGGAGCTGTTTTTT. The genes are TRBV4-3 and TRBJ2-2, with 8 bases fitting TRBD1. The CDR3 has 17 residues. Germline-derived CDR1 and CDR2 are LGHNA and YSLEER. V lost 0 bases, J lost 5 bases, and 8 bases stayed unmatched.

The chain has TRBV9 and TRBJ2-1; possibly TRBD2 for D (6 bases). Germline V CDR1 and CDR2: SGDLS, YYNGEE. This CDR3 is built from 15 residues. Deletions cut 1 base from V and 7 bases from J, with 15 bases between. In nucleotides, the CDR3 is TGTGCCAGCAGCGTATGGTCGGGGGTTGAAAATGAGCAGTTCTTC. As protein: CASSVWSGVENEQFF.

The genes are TRBV7-3 and TRBJ2-1; D might be TRBD1 or TRBD2, each matching 5 bases. Germline loops: CDR1 SGHTA, CDR2 FQGTGA. Trimming removed 4 bases at V and 8 bases at J, with 15 bases between. The CDR3 loop spans 14 amino acids. CDR3 amino acids: CASSWGPLLDEQFF. The DNA for the CDR3 is TGTGCCAGCAGCTGGGGACCTCTACTTGATGAGCAGTTCTTC.

This clone was observed a few times. The genes are TRBV11-2 and TRBJ2-7; no reliable D call. The CDR3 contains 13 residues. V lost 3 bases, J lost 12 bases, and 18 bases lay in between. Germline lookup yields CDR1 SGHAT and CDR2 FQNNGV. CDR3 amino acids: CASSLGGTTDTYF. In DNA form, the CDR3 reads TGTGCCAGCAGCTTGGGCGGTACAACTGACACGTACTTC. The full variable domain, its missing parts supplied by reference TRBV11-2 and TRBJ2-7, is EAGVAQSPRYKIIEKRQSVAFWCNPISGHATLYWYQQILGQGPKLLIQFQNNGVVDDSQLPKDRFSAERLKGVDSTLKIQPAKLEDSAVYLCASSLGGTTDTYFGPGTRLTVT.

For the CDR3, the DNA is TGTGCCAGCAGCGACCCAGCGGGGGGGCCAGAGACCCAGTACTTC. It specifies CASSDPAGGPETQYF. V is TRBV9 and J is TRBJ2-5; 10 nucleotides align to TRBD2. The CDR3 contains 15 residues. V shed 3 bases and J 4 bases; nucleotides not matched to a gene: 6. CDR1 SGDLS and CDR2 YYNGEE come from the germline V gene.

The genes are TRBV9 and TRBJ2-1; D might be TRBD2 (6 bases). Germline CDR1 is SGDLS and CDR2 is YYNGEE. The V end was cut by 4 bases, the J end by 6 bases, with 20 bases between. The CDR3 contains 16 residues. This chain's CDR3 is CASSPRDSRSVNEQFF. The CDR3 DNA reads as TGTGCCAGCAGCCCCCGGGACTCGCGATCGGTCAATGAGCAGTTCTTC.

As for this clone: In the same sample, other DNA sequences code for this CDR3. CDR3 nucleotides: TGCAGCGTCGGGACAGGGATCTACGAGCAGTACTTC. The encoded protein is CSVGTGIYEQYF. The V and J genes are TRBV29-1 and TRBJ2-7; the match to TRBD1 covers 9 bases. Germline V CDR1 and CDR2: SQVTM, ANQGSEA. The CDR3 runs 12 residues. V dropped 6 bases and J dropped 3; count of bases not matched to a gene: 3.

The chain couples TRBV28 to TRBJ2-3; 8 bases line up with TRBD2. The V gene's germline CDR1 is MDHEN and CDR2 SYDVKM. Trimming removed 2 bases from V and 4 bases from J; junction bases left unmatched: 5. There are 15 residues in the CDR3. The CDR3 is CASSLRLARADTQYF. CDR3 DNA sequence: TGTGCCAGCAGTTTACGACTAGCGCGCGCAGATACGCAGTATTTT. Full variable domain (remainder filled in from reference TRBV28 and TRBJ2-3): DVKVTQSSRYLVKRTGEKVFLECVQDMDHENMFWYRQDPGLGLRLIYFSYDVKMKEKGDIPEGYSVSREKKERFSLILESASTNQTSMYLCASSLRLARADTQYFGPGTRLTVL.

The V and J genes are TRBV10-3 and TRBJ2-3; a weak D match, TRBD1 (5 bases). V was clipped by 2 bases and J by 10 bases, with 13 bases between them. The CDR3 extends over 13 amino acids. Germline CDR1 and CDR2: ENHRY and SYGVKD. The chain's CDR3 is CAISEPRTTPQYF. CDR3 nucleotide sequence: TGTGCCATCAGTGAGCCCCGGACAACCCCGCAGTATTTT.

This clone was found a few times. The chain uses TRBV7-9 and TRBJ2-1; tentatively, D is TRBD2 (5 bases). CDR1 is SEHNR and CDR2 is FQNEAQ in the germline V gene (reference sequence). The CDR3 is made up of 14 amino acids. The V and J ends lost 4 bases and 6 bases respectively, with 13 bases between them. The CDR3 spells CASSYALAVNEQFF. In nucleotides, the CDR3 is TGTGCCAGCAGCTATGCCCTAGCCGTCAATGAGCAGTTCTTC.

This sequence joins TRBV5-1 and TRBJ1-2; D gene unclear. Germline CDR1 SGHRS, CDR2 YFSETQ. Deletions cut 3 bases from V and 8 bases from J, with 8 bases between. This CDR3 comprises 11 residues. Written as DNA, the CDR3 is TGCGCCAGCAGCTGGGCGAGAGGCTACACCTTC. It specifies CASSWARGYTF.

This chain links TRBV2 with TRBJ2-7, with D perhaps TRBD2 (5 bases). This CDR3 contains 16 residues. V was clipped by 7 bases and J by 2 bases, with 21 bases between them. The germline V gene has CDR1 SNHLY and CDR2 FYNNEI. The CDR3 region has the DNA TGTGCCAGCAAGTGGGGTTGGGAACTAGGAGCCTACGAGCAGTACTTC. This encodes CASKWGWELGAYEQYF.

The rearrangement uses TRBV2 and TRBJ2-2; weak D call: TRBD2 (5 bases). Looked up from germline, CDR1 is SNHLY and CDR2 is FYNNEI. The CDR3 consists of 12 residues. V lost 5 bases to trimming and J lost 6 bases, with 7 bases between them. CDR3 protein: CASSREPGELFF. CDR3 sequence (DNA): TGTGCCAGCAGTAGGGAGCCCGGGGAGCTGTTTTTT. The variable domain in full, with the rest retrieved from reference TRBV2 and TRBJ2-2, is EPEVTQTPSHQVTQMGQEVILRCVPISNHLYFYWYRQILGQKVEFLVSFYNNEISEKSEIFDDQFSVERPDGSNFTLKIRSTKLEDSAMYFCASSREPGELFFGEGSRLTVL.

The chain links TRBV2 to TRBJ2-2; maybe TRBD2 (5 bases). In germline, CDR1 is SNHLY, CDR2 FYNNEI. The V end lost 1 base, the J end lost 5 bases, and 14 bases lay between the germline ends. The CDR3 spans 16 residues. CDR3 sequence reads: CASSEDQAVTTGELFF. The CDR3 region has the DNA TGTGCCAGCAGTGAAGATCAAGCGGTTACGACCGGGGAGCTGTTTTTT.

This chain uses TRBV7-9 with TRBJ2-3; TRBD2 matches 10 bases. The CDR3 has 16 amino acids. Germline V gene lookup returns CDR1 SEHNR and CDR2 FQNEAQ (reference sequence). The junction had 10 bases not matched to a gene; V was cut back by 5 bases and J by 5 bases. Here the CDR3 reads CASSLDLAGVIDTQYF. CDR3 coding DNA: TGTGCCAGCAGCCTGGATCTAGCGGGAGTTATAGATACGCAGTATTTT.

V gene TRBV19 combines with J gene TRBJ1-1, with TRBD1 matching over 10 bases. With V trimmed by 7 bases and J by 3 bases, 11 bases remained unmatched. The CDR3 extends over 16 amino acids. Germline CDR1 reads LNHDA; CDR2 reads SQIVND (reference sequence). The CDR3 sequence: CASTPGTGVSDTEAFF. CDR3 sequence (DNA): TGTGCCAGTACCCCCGGGACAGGGGTTTCCGACACTGAAGCTTTCTTT.

The V call is TRBV27, the J call TRBJ2-2, with D possibly being TRBD1 (6 bases). The CDR3 is made up of 14 amino acids. V lost 3 bases to trimming and J lost 4 bases, with 9 bases between them. CDR1 and CDR2 (germline): MNHEY, SMNVEV (reference sequence). CDR3 in amino acids: CASSFGQPTGELFF. DNA of the CDR3: TGTGCCAGCAGTTTTGGACAGCCCACCGGGGAGCTGTTTTTT.

Note on this clone: Distinct nucleotide sequences in the sample also encode this CDR3. V gene TRBV6-1 combines with J gene TRBJ1-1; no reliable D call. Trimming took 6 bases from V and 2 from J, leaving 7 bases between them. From germline, CDR1 is MNHNS and CDR2 SASEGT. The CDR3 has 12 residues. CDR3 nucleotides: TGTGCCAGCAGGGTAGGAAACACTGAAGCTTTCTTT. Translating it yields CASRVGNTEAFF.

The genes are TRBV6-1 and TRBJ2-1; TRBD2 matches at 10 bases. V was pared by 6 bases and J by 3 bases, with 5 bases of the junction left unmatched. The CDR3 is 15 amino acids. CDR1 MNHNS and CDR2 SASEGT come from the germline V gene. The CDR3 region has the DNA TGTGCCAGCAGCGACGGACTAGCGGTCTACAATGAGCAGTTCTTC. It is translated as CASSDGLAVYNEQFF.

The V gene is TRBV5-6, the J gene TRBJ2-7; D perhaps matches TRBD1 (5 bases). The V and J ends lost 0 bases and 5 bases respectively, with 21 bases between them. Germline loops: CDR1 SGHDT, CDR2 YYEEEE. This CDR3 has 17 residues. The CDR3 region has the DNA TGTGCCAGCAGCTTGGGCCTCAGGGTATTGAGTTTCCACGAGCAGTACTTC. Residues: CASSLGLRVLSFHEQYF.

The chain uses TRBV5-6 and TRBJ2-5, with TRBD2 matching 10 bases. CDR1 and CDR2 (germline): SGHDT, YYEEEE. V was pared by 0 bases and J by 2 bases, with 4 bases of the junction left unmatched. This CDR3 is 16 amino acids long. CDR3 nucleotide sequence: TGTGCCAGCAGCTTGGCGAGTAGCGGGAGGCAAGAGACCCAGTACTTC. Its translation: CASSLASSGRQETQYF.

The chain uses TRBV2 and TRBJ1-2; 9 bases are shared with TRBD1. Germline assignment: CDR1 SNHLY and CDR2 FYNNEI. CDR3 length: 16 amino acids. V was pared by 2 bases and J by 4 bases, with 8 bases of the junction left unmatched. The CDR3 sequence: CASSEPQGAMVYGYTF. Here the CDR3 DNA reads TGTGCCAGCAGTGAACCACAGGGGGCGATGGTCTATGGCTACACCTTC.

The V and J genes are TRBV25-1 and TRBJ2-3; tentatively, D is TRBD1 (5 bases). V was clipped by 2 bases and J by 0 bases, with 9 bases between them. This CDR3 is 15 amino acids long. The germline CDR1 and CDR2 sequences are MGHDK and SYGVNS. CDR3 in amino acids: CASSEQGSSTDTQYF. The CDR3 DNA follows: TGTGCCAGCAGTGAACAGGGATCTAGCACAGATACGCAGTATTTT. Using reference TRBV25-1 and TRBJ2-3 for the parts outside the CDR3, the full variable domain is EADIYQTPRYLVIGTGKKITLECSQTMGHDKMYWYQQDPGMELHLIHYSYGVNSTEKGDLSSESTVSRIRTEHFPLTLESARPSHTSQYLCASSEQGSSTDTQYFGPGTRLTVL.

CDR3 protein: CASRSKMNTEAFF. In nucleotides, the CDR3 is TGTGCCAGTAGAAGCAAAATGAACACTGAAGCTTTCTTT. The chain joins TRBV19 to TRBJ1-1; no reliable D call. The length of the CDR3 is 13 residues. The germline V and J ends were trimmed by 6 bases and 0 bases, with 8 bases remaining between them. Germline CDR1 LNHDA, CDR2 SQIVND (reference sequence).

This chain links TRBV2 with TRBJ1-4; TRBD1 agrees at 10 bases. Germline V gives CDR1 SNHLY, CDR2 FYNNEI. The CDR3 runs to 13 residues. The V gene end was trimmed by 8 bases and the J gene end by 7 bases; junction bases not matched to a gene: 4. CDR3 sequence reads: CASPDRGSEKLFF. CDR3 sequence (DNA): TGTGCCAGCCCGGACAGGGGGAGTGAAAAACTGTTTTTT. Full variable domain (remainder filled in from reference TRBV2 and TRBJ1-4): EPEVTQTPSHQVTQMGQEVILRCVPISNHLYFYWYRQILGQKVEFLVSFYNNEISEKSEIFDDQFSVERPDGSNFTLKIRSTKLEDSAMYFCASPDRGSEKLFFGSGTQLSVL.

This chain joins TRBV9 and TRBJ1-3; D is uncertain. Trimming removed 2 bases at V and 4 bases at J, with 22 bases between. Per the germline V gene, CDR1 is SGDLS and CDR2 is YYNGEE. This CDR3 has 18 amino acids. This chain's CDR3 is CASSVVDEVSAGGNTIYF. In nucleotides, the CDR3 is TGTGCCAGCAGCGTCGTCGACGAGGTCAGCGCGGGCGGAAACACCATATATTTT. The variable domain in full, with the rest retrieved from reference TRBV9 and TRBJ1-3, is DSGVTQTPKHLITATGQRVTLRCSPRSGDLSVYWYQQSLDQGLQFLIQYYNGEERAKGNILERFSAQQFPDLHSELNLSSLELGDSALYFCASSVVDEVSAGGNTIYFGEGSWLTVV.

V is TRBV13 and J is TRBJ1-1; the D gene is possibly TRBD1 (6 bases). This CDR3 contains 15 residues. Trimming cost V 5 bases and J 0 bases, with 13 bases left between them. The germline V gene has CDR1 PRHDT and CDR2 FYEKMQ (reference sequence). The CDR3 here is CASSPNRAVNTEAFF. CDR3 bases: TGTGCCAGCAGCCCAAACAGGGCCGTGAACACTGAAGCTTTCTTT.

This chain uses TRBV7-6 with TRBJ2-3; 7 bases align to TRBD2. V shed 5 bases, J shed 0 bases, and the junction held 5 bases outside the gene matches. This CDR3 is 15 amino acids long. The germline V gene has CDR1 SGHVS and CDR2 FNYEAQ. CDR3 protein: CASSPGTTSTDTQYF. The CDR3 region has the DNA TGTGCCAGCAGCCCCGGGACTACTAGCACAGATACGCAGTATTTT.

This clone was observed once. V gene TRBV4-1 combines with J gene TRBJ2-3; tentatively, D is TRBD1 or TRBD2 (5 bases each). The CDR3 totals 16 residues. Trimming removed 4 bases at V and 2 bases at J, with 16 bases between. Germline assignment: CDR1 MGHRA and CDR2 YSYEKL. The CDR3 protein is CASSLTGTTITDTQYF. DNA for the CDR3: TGCGCCAGCAGCCTGACCGGGACCACAATCACAGATACGCAGTATTTT.